This T cell receptor beta chain was observed in a study of control samples from healthy donors and cancer patients. The length of the CDR3 is 15 residues. CDR1 is SGHDN, CDR2 FVKESK, per germline. V gave up 1 base and J gave up 6 bases; unmatched junction bases: 8. Sequencing used immunoSEQ multiplex PCR; TCRdb keeps in-frame clones, though not all of them. The sample gives roughly 41,000 clones, roughly 94% of which show up once; roughly a quarter is in the top ten. The gene calls are TRBV14 and TRBJ2-5, with 7 bases that match TRBD2. The sequenced material came from blood. The clonotype comes from a man in his 60s in good health. CDR3 bases: TGTGCCAGCAGCCAAGTAGGGGAGGGTGTAAAGACCCAGTACTTC. Translating it yields CASSQVGEGVKTQYF.